The 29 T cell receptor beta chains reported below all come from one sample, sequenced in a study of glioma-infiltrating T cells. The iRepertoire nested amplicon-rescue multiplex PCR amplified TCR alpha and beta CDR3s from RNA. One entry per CDR3 protein, called by TCRdb with MiXCR from the multiplex PCR reads. The data contain fewer than 200,000 distinct CDR3 sequences, over 25% of them seen just once; the ten biggest clones take up roughly 21%. The sequenced material came from glioma tissue, nonneoplastic brain tissue, or PBMCs (not recorded which). Every receptor here comes from a human donor with low-grade glioma or glioblastoma, undergoing nonglioma brain surgery, or in good health (not recorded which).

This clonotype appeared many times. This sequence joins TRBV15 and TRBJ2-4; 8 nucleotides line up with TRBD1. With V trimmed by 0 bases and J by 6 bases, 4 bases remained unmatched. The CDR3 is 15 amino acids. Germline CDR1 LNHNV, CDR2 YYDKDF (reference sequence). CDR3 sequence reads: CATSRDQGAINIQYF. The CDR3 DNA sequence: TGTGCCACCAGCAGAGATCAGGGGGCAATAAACATTCAGTACTTC.

This clonotype appeared many times. This chain uses TRBV3-1 with TRBJ2-5; perhaps D is TRBD1 or TRBD2 (6 bases each). This CDR3 is 15 amino acids long. The germline gives CDR1 LGHDT, CDR2 YNNKEL (reference sequence). The ends were cut back, 1 base at V and 5 bases at J, with 14 bases in the middle. Here the CDR3 reads CASSQARGGGETQYF. DNA for the CDR3: TGTGCCAGCAGCCAAGCCAGGGGAGGCGGGGAGACCCAGTACTTC.

Notes on this clonotype: The junction departs from germline at one end; a sequencing error may be responsible. This chain links TRBV19 with TRBJ2-2, with 11 bases fitting TRBD2. This CDR3 is built from 16 residues. Germline CDR1 is LNHDA and CDR2 is SQIVND (reference sequence). The CDR3 region has the DNA TGTGCCAGTAGTACGGGACTAGCGGCGAACACCGGGGGGCTGTTTTTT. Its translation: CASSTGLAANTGGLFF.

With regard to this clonotype: A much larger clone lies one base from this, so it may be a read error. The chain joins TRBV6-2 or TRBV6-3 to TRBJ1-1; D is perhaps TRBD1 (6 bases). CDR1 and CDR2 from the germline V gene are MNHEY and SVGEGT. The CDR3 is 14 residues long. V shed 3 bases and J shed 8 bases, with 16 bases lying between them. The CDR3 is CASSYMVRGEEAFF. DNA of the CDR3: TGTGCCAGCAGTTATATGGTCAGGGGTGAGGAAGCTTTCTTT.

This clonotype was seen a handful of times. This chain uses TRBV29-1 with TRBJ1-3; 8 nucleotides agree with TRBD1. The V segment lost 4 bases and the J segment 0 bases; nucleotides outside the gene matches: 2. The CDR3 is made up of 14 amino acids. Germline-derived CDR1 and CDR2 are SQVTM and ANQGSEA. CDR3 protein: CSVAGQGSGNTIYF. CDR3 bases: TGCAGCGTTGCTGGACAGGGCTCTGGAAACACCATATATTTT. The whole variable domain, remainder taken from reference TRBV29-1 and TRBJ1-3, is SAVISQKPSRDICQRGTSLTIQCQVDSQVTMMFWYRQQPGQSLTLIATANQGSEATYESGFVIDKFPISRPNLTFSTLTVSNMSPEDSSIYLCSVAGQGSGNTIYFGEGSWLTVV.

This clonotype appeared many times. The CDR3 protein is CASSPQLAGPNNEQFF. For the CDR3, the DNA is TGCGCCAGCAGCCCCCAGCTAGCGGGACCTAACAATGAGCAGTTCTTC. This sequence joins TRBV4-3 and TRBJ2-1, with 9 bases fitting TRBD2. The CDR3 has 16 amino acids. CDR1 and CDR2 (germline): LGHNA, YSLEER. V lost 4 bases to trimming and J lost 5 bases; unmatched junction nucleotides: 9.

The chain links TRBV27 to TRBJ1-4, with 9 positions matching TRBD1. Germline CDR1 is MNHEY and CDR2 is SMNVEV (reference sequence). J was trimmed by 7 bases and V by 6 bases; bases with no gene match: 9. There are 15 residues in the CDR3. CDR3 nucleotide sequence: TGTGCCAGCAGACCGGGACAGGGCAGAGGTGAAAAACTGTTTTTT. This codes for CASRPGQGRGEKLFF.

The genes are TRBV12-3 or TRBV12-4 and TRBJ2-1, with TRBD2 matching over 9 bases. The CDR3 loop spans 16 amino acids. V lost 3 bases to trimming and J lost 9 bases; unmatched junction nucleotides: 12. The CDR3 here is CASSFDFAGGLSEQFF. CDR3 bases: TGTGCCAGCAGTTTTGACTTTGCGGGAGGGCTTAGTGAGCAGTTCTTC.

This clonotype has ten or more counts. V is TRBV27 and J is TRBJ1-5; possibly TRBD1 for D (5 bases). Germline V gene lookup returns CDR1 MNHEY and CDR2 SMNVEV (reference sequence). Trimming cost V 6 bases and J 6 bases, with 15 bases left between them. This CDR3 comprises 14 residues. CDR3 DNA sequence: TGTGCCAGCAGCTTCTCAGGGCCCGGTCAGCCCCAGCATTTT. Translation: CASSFSGPGQPQHF.

A single count supports this clonotype. This chain links TRBV15 with TRBJ2-7; the match to TRBD2 covers 7 bases. The germline V gene has CDR1 LNHNV and CDR2 YYDKDF (reference sequence). The length of the CDR3 is 17 residues. V lost 0 bases, J lost 3 bases, and 11 bases stayed unmatched. CDR3 region: CATSRDGEAGLHYEQYF. The DNA of the CDR3 is TGTGCCACCAGCAGAGATGGGGAAGCGGGACTTCACTACGAGCAGTACTTC.

There are many counts of this clonotype. The chain carries TRBV15 and TRBJ1-5, with 8 bases identical to TRBD1. The germline V gene has CDR1 LNHNV and CDR2 YYDKDF (reference sequence). The CDR3 is 15 residues long. V gave up 1 base and J gave up 6 bases; unmatched junction bases: 5. CDR3 sequence reads: CATSRVQGAGQPQHF. CDR3 nucleotides: TGTGCCACCAGCAGAGTCCAGGGGGCGGGTCAGCCCCAGCATTTT.

This clonotype was detected only once. Since a much larger clone is just one base distant, this may be a read error. The CDR3 loop is CASSPRDRGKNIQYF. Here the CDR3 DNA reads TGTGCCAGCAGCCCCCGGGACAGGGGCAAAAACATTCAGTACTTC. This rearrangement joins TRBV7-3 to TRBJ2-4; 10 nucleotides agree with TRBD1. This CDR3 is 15 amino acids long. The V segment lost 5 bases and the J segment 3 bases; nucleotides outside the gene matches: 4. Germline values: CDR1 SGHTA, CDR2 FQGTGA. Together with reference TRBV7-3 and TRBJ2-4, the CDR3 gives the full variable domain: GAGVSQTPSNKVTEKGKYVELRCDPISGHTALYWYRQSLGQGPEFLIYFQGTGAADDSGLPNDRFFAVRPEGSVSTLKIQRTERGDSAVYLCASSPRDRGKNIQYFGAGTRLSVL.

This clonotype was detected a few times. V is TRBV5-4 and J is TRBJ2-3, with D unresolved. The germline V gene has CDR1 SGHNT and CDR2 YYREEE (reference sequence). V was clipped by 4 bases and J by 0 bases, with 12 bases between them. This CDR3 contains 15 residues. The CDR3 DNA reads TGTGCCAGCAGCCGAGGCCTGGAAAGCACAGATACGCAGTATTTT. Its translation is CASSRGLESTDTQYF.

As for this clonotype: One end of the junction varies from germline; a read error may be responsible. This chain joins TRBV7-9 and TRBJ2-3, with 8 bases fitting TRBD1. The CDR3 has 14 residues. Germline V CDR1 and CDR2: SEHNR, FQNEAQ (reference sequence). The CDR3 protein is CASYWTGTTDTRYF. The CDR3 region has the DNA TGTGCCAGTTACTGGACAGGGACCACAGATACGCGGTATTTT.

A remark on this clonotype: A junction end diverges from the germline sequence, so it may reflect a read error. The chain employs TRBV5-6 and TRBJ1-1; 9 nucleotides match TRBD1. The CDR3 is 14 amino acids. Germline CDR1 SGHDT, CDR2 YYEEEE. The CDR3 nucleotides read TGTGCCGGCAGCCCGGGACAGGGGAACACTGAAGCTTTCTTT. Its protein product is CAGSPGQGNTEAFF.

To note about this clonotype: A much larger clonotype is one base distant, so this may be a read error. The chain employs TRBV7-2 and TRBJ2-2; possible D gene TRBD2, 6 bases. CDR1 is SGHTA and CDR2 is FQGNSA in the germline V gene. The CDR3 length is 16 residues. V was trimmed by 3 bases and J by 6 bases, leaving 17 bases between them. The DNA for the CDR3 is TGTGCCAGCAGCTTTCGACTAACGGGAGTTTCCGGGGAGCTGTTTTTT. Translating gives CASSFRLTGVSGELFF.

This clonotype was detected a few times. This chain's CDR3 is CASSSNRETEAFF. Here the CDR3 DNA reads TGTGCCAGCAGCTCAAACAGGGAAACTGAAGCTTTCTTT. The chain links TRBV13 to TRBJ1-1; weak D call: TRBD1 (6 bases). The CDR3 is made up of 13 amino acids. V was cut by 4 bases and J by 5 bases, with 11 bases left in between. Germline V gene lookup returns CDR1 PRHDT and CDR2 FYEKMQ (reference sequence).

Ten or more counts support this clonotype. The chain employs TRBV3-1 and TRBJ2-1; no clear D. CDR3 length: 11 amino acids. CDR1 and CDR2 (germline): LGHDT, YNNKEL (reference sequence). With 0 bases removed from V and 8 bases from J, the gap between germline ends came to 2 bases. This chain's CDR3 is CASSQDHEQFF. In nucleotides, the CDR3 is TGTGCCAGCAGCCAAGATCATGAGCAGTTCTTC.

This clonotype has just a few counts. The rearrangement uses TRBV2 and TRBJ1-5; weak D call: TRBD1 (5 bases). V lost 2 bases and J 3 bases, leaving 17 bases between the germline ends. CDR1 is SNHLY and CDR2 is FYNNEI in the germline V gene. The CDR3 loop spans 17 amino acids. Here the CDR3 reads CASSESRAGRVNQPQHF. CDR3 in DNA: TGTGCCAGCAGTGAAAGTAGGGCAGGGCGAGTCAATCAGCCCCAGCATTTT.

Comment on this clonotype: The CDR3 does not end in the conserved phenylalanine or tryptophan, so this is likely a read error. J is TRBJ2-1 and V is TRBV27, with 8 bases matching TRBD2. Germline CDR1 reads MNHEY; CDR2 reads SMNVEV (reference sequence). This CDR3 has 14 residues. Trimming at V came to 4 bases and at J to 8 bases, leaving 7 bases not matched to a gene. The CDR3 coding sequence is TGTGCCAGCAGTTCCGTACTAGCGGTCCATGAGCAGTTCTCC. The encoded protein is CASSSVLAVHEQFS.

The sample holds a few counts of this clonotype. This could be a read error, since a much larger clone is one nucleotide away. The genes are TRBV12-3 or TRBV12-4 and TRBJ1-3, with D unclear. The CDR3 is 11 amino acids. Deletions cut 6 bases from V and 3 bases from J, with 3 bases between. CDR3 in DNA: TGTGCCAGCAGAGATGGAAACACCATATATTTT. Translating gives CASRDGNTIYF.

This clonotype was recorded at least ten times. The J gene is TRBJ1-1, the V gene TRBV3-1, with TRBD1 matching 7 bases. Germline lookup yields CDR1 LGHDT and CDR2 YNNKEL (reference sequence). The trim removed 4 bases at V and 0 bases at J, leaving 5 bases unmatched. There are 15 residues in the CDR3. The CDR3 region is CASSPQGNLNTEAFF. CDR3 sequence (DNA): TGTGCCAGCAGCCCACAGGGGAACTTGAACACTGAAGCTTTCTTT. The variable domain in full, with the rest retrieved from reference TRBV3-1 and TRBJ1-1, is DTAVSQTPKYLVTQMGNDKSIKCEQNLGHDTMYWYKQDSKKFLKIMFSYNNKELIINETVPNRFSPKSPDKAHLNLHINSLELGDSAVYFCASSPQGNLNTEAFFGQGTRLTVV.

This clonotype was counted many times. The chain couples TRBV2 to TRBJ1-6, with 9 bases identical to TRBD1. This CDR3 comprises 14 residues. The V and J ends lost 8 bases and 5 bases, in that order; junction bases with no gene match: 4. Germline V gene lookup returns CDR1 SNHLY and CDR2 FYNNEI. CDR3 amino acids: CASFRDRDNSPLHF. In DNA form, the CDR3 reads TGTGCCAGCTTCAGGGACAGGGATAATTCACCCCTCCACTTT.

This clonotype has at least ten counts. The rearrangement uses TRBV5-6 and TRBJ1-1, with a weak D call TRBD1 (6 bases). This CDR3 has 15 amino acids. The germline V and J ends were trimmed by 4 bases and 4 bases, with 17 bases remaining between them. Per germline, CDR1 SGHDT and CDR2 YYEEEE. The CDR3 nucleotides are TGTGCCAGCAGCGGAACAGGGTATGTGGGCACTGAAGCTTTCTTT. This encodes CASSGTGYVGTEAFF.

This clonotype has a count of ten or more. CDR3 in amino acids: CAISDPIHYNEQFF. CDR3 coding DNA: TGTGCCATCAGTGATCCGATCCACTACAATGAGCAGTTCTTC. This chain uses TRBV10-3 with TRBJ2-1; D is ambiguous. V was clipped by 3 bases and J by 3 bases, with 9 bases between them. There are 14 residues in the CDR3. The germline CDR1 and CDR2 sequences are ENHRY and SYGVKD.

On this clonotype itself: This sequence may be a read error, since a much larger clone differs from it by one base. The CDR3 here is CASSLMSSYNEQLF. Here the CDR3 DNA reads TGCGCCAGTTCGCTTATGAGCTCCTACAATGAGCAGCTCTTC. The chain couples TRBV10-2 to TRBJ2-1; D unclear. Germline V gives CDR1 WSHSY, CDR2 SAAADI. This CDR3 has 14 residues.

This clonotype was seen repeatedly, ten times or more. The rearrangement links TRBV7-2 to TRBJ2-5, with 9 bases identical to TRBD2. Trimming cost V 1 base and J 3 bases; bases outside gene matches: 6. The CDR3 consists of 16 residues. Germline V gives CDR1 SGHTA, CDR2 FQGNSA. The CDR3 nucleotides are TGTGCCAGCAGCTTAGTTGCGGGAGGGTACAAAGAGACCCAGTACTTC. Translating it yields CASSLVAGGYKETQYF.

This clonotype was seen many times. The chain couples TRBV7-8 to TRBJ2-2; unclear D gene. V was shortened by 0 bases and J by 0 bases, with 8 bases between the two germline ends. CDR1 SGHVS and CDR2 FQNEAQ come from the germline V gene. This CDR3 spans 16 amino acids. The CDR3 is CASSLARTANTGELFF. CDR3 DNA sequence: TGTGCCAGCAGCTTAGCCAGGACCGCGAACACCGGGGAGCTGTTTTTT.

This clonotype was found many times. The chain recombines TRBV20-1 with TRBJ2-1; TRBD2 agrees at 13 bases. Germline-derived CDR1 and CDR2 are DFQATT and SNEGSKA (reference sequence). The V gene end was trimmed by 3 bases and the J gene end by 0 bases; junction bases not matched to a gene: 2. The CDR3 totals 16 residues. CDR3 nucleotides: TGCAGTGCTAGGCGGACTAGCGGGAGCTCCTACAATGAGCAGTTCTTC. This sequence encodes CSARRTSGSSYNEQFF.